This T cell receptor (beta chain) was captured by sequencing in a study of a mutant IDH1 vaccine in newly diagnosed glioma. About the research overall: At weeks 1, 3, 5, 7, 11, 15, 19 and 23, patients received a vaccination, eight in all. Sex among treated patients split about 62% male, roughly 38% female; mean age was roughly 40 years. Earlier care involved radiotherapy, temozolomide, or both, and the majority received both.

CDR1 and CDR2 from the germline V gene are GTSNPN and SVGIG (reference sequence). Trimming left V 5 bases short and J 5 bases short, with 13 bases between. The CDR3 sequence is 13 residues long. Regarding this clone: Its antigen is unidentified.

The assay was immunoSEQ multiplex PCR, and TCRdb's table has in-frame clones only and misses some. The sample includes about 64,000 clones, about 81% seen only once; the top ten take around 8.2%. This sample's time point: week 11, during vaccination. In the vaccine, a single dose held 300 ug of the mutant IDH1 20-mer peptide, along with topical imiquimod. The material sequenced was PBMCs, taken from a glioma patient whose treatment included an IDH1 peptide vaccine. The sequence was collected from a woman between 45 and 60 years old with glioma. This chain links TRBV30 with TRBJ2-1; D uncertain. CDR3 region: CAWSFSRDNEQFF. The CDR3 nucleotides read TGTGCCTGGTCATTTAGCCGGGACAATGAGCAGTTCTTC.